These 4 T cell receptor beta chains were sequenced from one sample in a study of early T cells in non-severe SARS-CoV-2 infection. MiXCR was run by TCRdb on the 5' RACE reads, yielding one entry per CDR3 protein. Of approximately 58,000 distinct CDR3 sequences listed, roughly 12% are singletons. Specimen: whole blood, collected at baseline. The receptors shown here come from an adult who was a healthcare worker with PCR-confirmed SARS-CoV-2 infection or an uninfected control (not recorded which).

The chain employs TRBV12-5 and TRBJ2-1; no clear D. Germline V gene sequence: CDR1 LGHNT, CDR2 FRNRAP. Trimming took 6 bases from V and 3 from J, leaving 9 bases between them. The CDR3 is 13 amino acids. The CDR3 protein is CASGLTFYNEQFF. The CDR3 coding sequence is TGTGCTAGTGGACTCACCTTCTACAATGAGCAGTTCTTC. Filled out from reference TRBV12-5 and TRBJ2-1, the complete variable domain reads DARVTQTPRHKVTEMGQEVTMRCQPILGHNTVFWYRQTMMQGLELLAYFRNRAPLDDSGMPKDRFSAEMPDATLATLKIQPSEPRDSAVYFCASGLTFYNEQFFGPGTRLTVL.

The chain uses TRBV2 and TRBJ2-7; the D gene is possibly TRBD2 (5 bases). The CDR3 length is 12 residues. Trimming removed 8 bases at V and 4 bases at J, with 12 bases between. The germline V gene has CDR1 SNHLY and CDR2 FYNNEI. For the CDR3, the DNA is TGTGCCAGCGGAACACTAGGGTACGAGCAGTACTTC. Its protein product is CASGTLGYEQYF.

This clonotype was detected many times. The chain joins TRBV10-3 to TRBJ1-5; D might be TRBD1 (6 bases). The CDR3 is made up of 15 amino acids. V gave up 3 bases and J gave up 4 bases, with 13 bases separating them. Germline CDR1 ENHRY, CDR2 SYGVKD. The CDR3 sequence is CAISDIQGENQPQHF. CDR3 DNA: TGTGCCATCAGTGACATACAGGGAGAAAATCAGCCCCAGCATTTT.

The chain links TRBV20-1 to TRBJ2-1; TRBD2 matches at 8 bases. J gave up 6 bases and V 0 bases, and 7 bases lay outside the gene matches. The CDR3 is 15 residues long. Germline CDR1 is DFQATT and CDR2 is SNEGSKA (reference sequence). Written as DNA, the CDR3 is TGCAGTGCTAGAGATGGGGCGGGAGGAATCAATGAGCAGTTCTTC. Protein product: CSARDGAGGINEQFF.